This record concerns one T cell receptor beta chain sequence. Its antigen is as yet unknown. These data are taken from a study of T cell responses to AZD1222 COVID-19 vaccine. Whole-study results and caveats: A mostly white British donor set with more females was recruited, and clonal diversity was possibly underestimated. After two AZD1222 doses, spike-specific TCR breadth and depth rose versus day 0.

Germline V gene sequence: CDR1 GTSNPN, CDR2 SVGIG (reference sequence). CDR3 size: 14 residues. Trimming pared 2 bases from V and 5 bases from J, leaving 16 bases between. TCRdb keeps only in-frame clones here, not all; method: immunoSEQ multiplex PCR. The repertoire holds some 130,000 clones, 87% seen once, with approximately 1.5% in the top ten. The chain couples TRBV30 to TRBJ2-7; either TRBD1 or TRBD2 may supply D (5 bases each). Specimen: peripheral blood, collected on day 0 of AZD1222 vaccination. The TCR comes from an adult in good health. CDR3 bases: TGTGCCTGGAGTAGGGACGGACGTTCCAACGAGCAGTACTTC. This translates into CAWSRDGRSNEQYF. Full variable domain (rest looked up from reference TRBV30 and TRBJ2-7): SQTIHQWPATLVQPVGSPLSLECTVEGTSNPNLYWYRQAAGRGLQLLFYSVGIGQISSEVPQNLSASRPQDRQFILSSKKLLLSDSGFYLCAWSRDGRSNEQYFGPGTRLTVT.